These T cell receptor beta chains were read from a single sample in a study of breast tumors, draining lymph nodes, adjacent tissues. TCRdb called the multiplex PCR reads again in MiXCR, with one record for every CDR3 protein. The sample consists of under 350,000 distinct CDR3 sequences, roughly 31% of them appearing once. The sequencing sample was made of axillary lymph node tissue. These receptors were collected from a female donor with breast cancer. Some clones in this sample may be carry-over from other donors' samples. The CDR3 runs from the conserved cysteine through the conserved F or W. A D gene is named only where the DNA matches it firmly. Size is stated for part of the rows, as once, few or many counts, or as a class when the clone is expanded.

j_gene: TRBJ2-7; len: 17; d_gene: TRBD2; abundance: NA; v_gene: TRBV20-1; CDR3aa: CSATPRLLASNTYEQYF; CDR3nt: TGCAGTGCTACCCCCCGGTTACTAGCGTCGAACACCTACGAGCAGTACTTC
j_gene: TRBJ1-1; len: 14; d_gene: NA; abundance: NA; v_gene: TRBV10-3; CDR3aa: CAISEGGGGTEAFF; CDR3nt: TGTGCCATCAGTGAGGGGGGGGGGGGCACTGAAGCTTTCTTT
j_gene: TRBJ2-1; len: 16; d_gene: TRBD2; abundance: many; v_gene: TRBV9; CDR3aa: CASSVSTSGSWYEQFF; CDR3nt: TGTGCCAGCAGCGTTTCGACTAGCGGGAGCTGGTATGAGCAGTTCTTC
j_gene: TRBJ2-7; len: 17; d_gene: TRBD2; abundance: few; v_gene: TRBV11-2; CDR3aa: CASSLDQTSGGTYEQYF; CDR3nt: TGTGCCAGCAGCTTAGATCAAACTAGCGGGGGCACCTACGAGCAGTACTTC
j_gene: TRBJ2-3; len: 18; d_gene: TRBD2; abundance: many; v_gene: TRBV7-2; CDR3aa: CASSVEGSGGLSTDTQYF; CDR3nt: TGTGCCAGCAGCGTAGAGGGTAGCGGGGGACTTAGCACAGATACGCAGTATTTT
j_gene: TRBJ2-1; len: 16; d_gene: NA; abundance: many; v_gene: TRBV20-1; CDR3aa: CSPYGRLLQTYNEQFF; CDR3nt: TGCAGTCCCTACGGGCGACTACTACAAACCTACAATGAGCAGTTCTTC
j_gene: TRBJ2-5; len: 14; d_gene: NA; abundance: NA; v_gene: TRBV18; CDR3aa: CASSPVRGGETQYF; CDR3nt: TGTGCCAGCTCACCAGTCCGGGGCGGTGAGACCCAGTACTTC
j_gene: TRBJ2-3; len: 15; d_gene: TRBD1; abundance: NA; v_gene: TRBV5-1; CDR3aa: CASSLTGQGVNEQYF; CDR3nt: TGCGCCAGCAGCTTGACGGGACAGGGGGTTAATGAGCAGTATTTT
j_gene: TRBJ2-7; len: 15; d_gene: NA; abundance: many; v_gene: TRBV7-6; CDR3aa: CASSLAFGLNYEQYF; CDR3nt: TGTGCCAGCAGCTTAGCTTTCGGACTCAACTACGAGCAGTACTTC
j_gene: TRBJ1-6; len: 17; d_gene: NA; abundance: many; v_gene: TRBV30; CDR3aa: CAWTYYGSGGDDSPLHF; CDR3nt: TGTGCCTGGACTTACTACGGATCGGGAGGAGATGATTCACCCCTCCACTTT
j_gene: TRBJ1-5; len: 13; d_gene: NA; abundance: few; v_gene: TRBV30; CDR3aa: CAWSERGNQPQHF; CDR3nt: TGTGCCTGGAGTGAACGGGGGAATCAGCCCCAGCATTTT
j_gene: TRBJ1-2; len: 14; d_gene: TRBD1; abundance: many; v_gene: TRBV9; CDR3aa: CASSANRGRWGYTF; CDR3nt: TGTGCCAGCAGCGCCAACAGGGGGAGGTGGGGCTACACCTTC
j_gene: TRBJ2-1; len: 13; d_gene: NA; abundance: few; v_gene: TRBV27; CDR3aa: CASTTSAINEQFF; CDR3nt: TGTGCCAGCACCACCTCGGCGATCAATGAGCAGTTCTTC
j_gene: TRBJ2-2; len: 18; d_gene: TRBD2; abundance: few; v_gene: TRBV13; CDR3aa: CASSLRPGLAAGTGELFF; CDR3nt: TGTGCCAGCAGCTTACGCCCGGGGCTAGCGGCGGGCACCGGGGAGCTGTTTTTT
j_gene: TRBJ2-5; len: 13; d_gene: NA; abundance: few; v_gene: TRBV6-2/TRBV6-3; CDR3aa: CASRLDSPGTQYF; CDR3nt: TGTGCCAGCAGACTGGACTCCCCCGGGACCCAGTACTTC
j_gene: TRBJ2-7; len: 16; d_gene: NA; abundance: few; v_gene: TRBV6-6; CDR3aa: CASSYSTGQGPYEQYF; CDR3nt: TGCGCCAGCAGTTACTCAACGGGTCAGGGGCCCTACGAGCAGTACTTC
j_gene: TRBJ2-3; len: 16; d_gene: NA; abundance: many; v_gene: TRBV19; CDR3aa: CASSLNTWGTTDTQYF; CDR3nt: TGTGCCAGTAGTTTAAATACGTGGGGGACCACAGATACGCAGTATTTT
j_gene: TRBJ2-7; len: 16; d_gene: TRBD2; abundance: NA; v_gene: TRBV20-1; CDR3aa: CSARDLAGAVRSEQYF; CDR3nt: TGCAGTGCTAGAGATCTAGCGGGCGCGGTAAGGAGCGAGCAGTACTTC
j_gene: TRBJ2-1; len: 15; d_gene: NA; abundance: few; v_gene: TRBV2; CDR3aa: CASSEERTHHNEQFF; CDR3nt: TGTGCCAGCAGTGAAGAGAGGACCCATCACAATGAGCAGTTCTTC
j_gene: TRBJ2-3; len: 14; d_gene: NA; abundance: many; v_gene: TRBV5-1; CDR3aa: CASSLPHSTDTQYF; CDR3nt: TGCGCCAGCAGCTTGCCACATAGCACAGATACGCAGTATTTT
j_gene: TRBJ2-5; len: 14; d_gene: TRBD2; abundance: NA; v_gene: TRBV7-9; CDR3aa: CASSSGREWETQYF; CDR3nt: TGTGCCAGCAGCTCCGGGCGGGAGTGGGAGACCCAGTACTTC
j_gene: TRBJ1-2; len: 16; d_gene: NA; abundance: many; v_gene: TRBV19; CDR3aa: CASRTTYTVLNYGYTF; CDR3nt: TGTGCCAGTAGAACGACTTACACGGTCCTTAACTATGGCTACACCTTC
j_gene: TRBJ2-3; len: 16; d_gene: TRBD2; abundance: many; v_gene: TRBV2; CDR3aa: CASSEPRNSGSYTQYF; CDR3nt: TGTGCCAGCAGTGAACCCCGGAATAGCGGGAGTTATACGCAGTATTTT
j_gene: TRBJ2-2; len: 17; d_gene: TRBD1; abundance: NA; v_gene: TRBV2; CDR3aa: CASSSRTGGGGPAGLFF; CDR3nt: TGTGCCAGCAGTTCCCGAACAGGGGGCGGTGGGCCCGCGGGGCTGTTTTTT
j_gene: TRBJ2-1; len: 15; d_gene: TRBD2; abundance: few; v_gene: TRBV27; CDR3aa: CASSVLARVGNEQFF; CDR3nt: TGTGCCAGCAGTGTACTAGCGAGGGTTGGGAATGAGCAGTTCTTC
j_gene: TRBJ2-6; len: 14; d_gene: NA; abundance: many; v_gene: TRBV2; CDR3aa: CASRVGSGANVLTF; CDR3nt: TGTGCCAGCAGGGTGGGCTCTGGGGCCAACGTCCTGACTTTC
j_gene: TRBJ2-6; len: 14; d_gene: NA; abundance: NA; v_gene: TRBV15; CDR3aa: CATSSVSGANVLTF; CDR3nt: TGTGCCACCAGCAGTGTCTCTGGGGCCAACGTCCTGACTTTC
j_gene: TRBJ2-5; len: 12; d_gene: NA; abundance: NA; v_gene: TRBV6-2/TRBV6-3; CDR3aa: CASGRAEQTQYF; CDR3nt: TGTGCCAGCGGAAGGGCGGAGCAGACCCAGTACTTC
j_gene: TRBJ1-5; len: 13; d_gene: NA; abundance: many; v_gene: TRBV19; CDR3aa: CASSILPNQPQHF; CDR3nt: TGTGCCAGTAGTATTCTACCTAATCAGCCCCAGCATTTT
j_gene: TRBJ2-3; len: 15; d_gene: TRBD2; abundance: NA; v_gene: TRBV4-1; CDR3aa: CASGQGRREIDTQYF; CDR3nt: TGCGCCAGCGGCCAAGGTCGGCGGGAGATAGATACGCAGTATTTT